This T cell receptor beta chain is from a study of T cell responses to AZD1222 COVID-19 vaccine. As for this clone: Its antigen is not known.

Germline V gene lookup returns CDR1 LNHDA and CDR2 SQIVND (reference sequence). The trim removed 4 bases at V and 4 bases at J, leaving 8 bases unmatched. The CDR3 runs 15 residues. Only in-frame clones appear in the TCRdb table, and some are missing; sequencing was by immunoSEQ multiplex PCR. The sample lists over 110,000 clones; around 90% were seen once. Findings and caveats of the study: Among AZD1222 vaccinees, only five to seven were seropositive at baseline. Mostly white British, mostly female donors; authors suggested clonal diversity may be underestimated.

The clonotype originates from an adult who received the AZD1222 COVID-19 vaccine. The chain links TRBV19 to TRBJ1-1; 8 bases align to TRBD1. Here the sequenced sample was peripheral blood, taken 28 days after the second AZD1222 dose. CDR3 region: CASSSGQGRGTEAFF. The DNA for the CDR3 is TGTGCCAGTAGTAGTGGACAGGGTCGGGGCACTGAAGCTTTCTTT. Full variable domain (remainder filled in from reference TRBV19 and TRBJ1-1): DGGITQSPKYLFRKEGQNVTLSCEQNLNHDAMYWYRQDPGQGLRLIYYSQIVNDFQKGDIAEGYSVSREKKESFPLTVTSAQKNPTAFYLCASSSGQGRGTEAFFGQGTRLTVV.